Listed below are T cell receptor beta chains from one sample, sequenced in a study of T cells after yellow fever vaccination. Using its own MiXCR run on the 5' RACE reads, TCRdb lists one record per CDR3 protein. Found here are roughly 4,500 distinct CDR3 sequences, approximately 8% of them singletons; the top ten hold approximately 1.5%. The source was PBMCs, either bulk or a sorted T-cell subset (CD4+, CD8+, memory, or dextramer-sorted; not recorded which), collected 15 days after the yellow fever booster vaccination. These receptors all come from a man younger than 40 who received the YFV17D yellow fever vaccine. The CDR3 runs from the conserved cysteine through the conserved F or W. The D gene is left open where the match is weak. For some rows the clone size is stated as once, few or many, or as a class when expanded; others skip it.

>TRBJ1-2|TRBV4-3|medium-sized|TRBD1
CASSALTRGRDGYTF
TGCGCCAGCAGCGCACTTACCAGGGGGCGGGATGGCTACACCTTC
>TRBJ1-2|TRBV27|medium-sized|NA
CASSLWQVYRYGYTF
TGTGCCAGCAGTTTATGGCAGGTGTACCGCTATGGCTACACCTTC
>TRBJ2-1|TRBV5-5|medium-sized|NA
CASSFSVSYNEQFF
TGTGCCAGCAGCTTCAGCGTCTCCTACAATGAGCAGTTCTTC
>TRBJ2-7|TRBV4-2|medium-sized|TRBD2
CASSPRGVAGGVWSYEQYF
TGTGCCAGCAGCCCTCGGGGGGTAGCGGGAGGAGTTTGGTCCTACGAGCAGTACTTC
>TRBJ2-1|TRBV11-3|many|NA
CASSLSLVSYNEQFF
TGTGCCAGCAGCTTATCGCTAGTTTCCTACAATGAGCAGTTCTTC
>TRBJ2-2|TRBV28|medium-sized|TRBD1
CASSSPLRQGATGELFF
TGTGCCAGCAGTTCCCCCCTCCGACAGGGGGCAACCGGGGAGCTGTTTTTT
>TRBJ2-3|TRBV4-2|medium-sized|NA
CASSLDRLDTQYF
TGTGCCAGCAGCCTAGATCGTCTAGATACGCAGTATTTT
>TRBJ2-6|TRBV7-9|NA|TRBD1
CASSFPQGASGANVLTF
TGTGCCAGCAGCTTCCCGCAGGGGGCCTCTGGGGCCAACGTCCTGACTTTC
>TRBJ1-1|TRBV12-3/TRBV12-4|medium-sized|NA
CASSPGQTTAFF
TGTGCCAGCAGTCCAGGACAGACTACTGCTTTCTTT
>TRBJ2-3|TRBV7-2|medium-sized|NA
CASSIRGSTDTQYF
TGTGCCAGCAGCATCCGGGGGTCAACAGATACGCAGTATTTT
>TRBJ2-3|TRBV3-1|once|NA
CASSSRVLSTPDTQYF
TGTGCCAGCAGCTCCAGGGTGCTCTCAACTCCAGATACGCAGTATTTT